The present T cell receptor beta chain was sequenced within a study of monozygotic twins with inflammatory bowel disease. As to this clonotype: The antigen remains unidentified.

After re-calling the 5' RACE reads, TCRdb lists one entry per CDR3 protein, DNA absent. The ten most abundant clones cover around 2.5% of a sample with 400,000 to 500,000 distinct CDR3 sequences. The V gene's germline CDR1 is SGHVS and CDR2 FQNEAQ. The CDR3 has 18 amino acids. Whole-study results and caveats: Immunosuppressive treatment differences may have increased patient repertoire variability. IBD patients exhibited fewer clonotypes shared with other individuals than healthy twins, particularly with disease activity. Patients with IBD had less TCRbeta diversity (inverse Simpson) than their healthy co-twins.

This rearrangement joins TRBV7-8 to TRBJ2-6; the D call of TRBD2 rests on TCRdb alone, since no DNA is present to check it. The clonotype was recovered from a human donor with ulcerative colitis or Crohn's disease, or a healthy co-twin of an affected twin (not recorded which). Sequenced sample: blood. CDR3 region: CASSLVGGRAGGANVLTF.